This T cell receptor (beta chain) emerged from a study of early T cells in non-severe SARS-CoV-2 infection. Study-level background: Unpaired chains resulted from sequencing bulk RNA of unsorted whole blood.

This CDR3 region has 15 residues. The germline V gene encodes CDR1 SGHVS and CDR2 FQNEAQ. V was trimmed by 5 bases and J by 1 base, leaving 11 bases between them. Each single cDNA molecule received a unique molecular identifier. TCRdb redid the calling of the 5' RACE reads with MiXCR, one entry per CDR3 protein. The table records 85,000 to 100,000 distinct CDR3 sequences, roughly 17% of them present only once. There are many counts of this clonotype. Its antigen is not known. Regarding the study as a whole: Lookups in VDJdb leaned toward anti-spike CD8 responses and missed private and CD4 specificities.

The sample in question was whole blood, obtained at baseline. The gene calls are TRBV7-8 and TRBJ2-2; possible D gene TRBD1, 6 bases. This clonotype was sampled from an adult who was a healthcare worker with PCR-confirmed SARS-CoV-2 infection or an uninfected control (not recorded which). This chain's CDR3 is CASSPVGQNTGELFF. The DNA of the CDR3 is TGTGCCAGCAGCCCCGTGGGACAGAACACCGGGGAGCTGTTTTTT. Based on the CDR3 plus reference TRBV7-8 and TRBJ2-2, the full variable domain is GAGVSQSPRYKVAKRGQDVALRCDPISGHVSLFWYQQALGQGPEFLTYFQNEAQLDKSGLPSDRFFAERPEGSVSTLKIQRTQQEDSAVYLCASSPVGQNTGELFFGEGSRLTVL.